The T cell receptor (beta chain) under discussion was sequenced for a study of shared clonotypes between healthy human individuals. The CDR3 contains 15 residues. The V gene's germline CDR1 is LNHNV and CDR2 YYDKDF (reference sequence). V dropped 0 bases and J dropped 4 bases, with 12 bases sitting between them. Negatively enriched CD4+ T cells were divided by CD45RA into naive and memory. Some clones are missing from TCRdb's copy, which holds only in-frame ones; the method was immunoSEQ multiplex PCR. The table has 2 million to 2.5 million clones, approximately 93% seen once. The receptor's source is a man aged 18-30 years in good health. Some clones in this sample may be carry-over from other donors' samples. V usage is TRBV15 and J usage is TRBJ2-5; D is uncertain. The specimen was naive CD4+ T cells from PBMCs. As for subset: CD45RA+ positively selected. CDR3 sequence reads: CATSRDSKGRETQYF. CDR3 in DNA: TGTGCCACCAGCAGAGATTCCAAGGGTCGAGAGACCCAGTACTTC.